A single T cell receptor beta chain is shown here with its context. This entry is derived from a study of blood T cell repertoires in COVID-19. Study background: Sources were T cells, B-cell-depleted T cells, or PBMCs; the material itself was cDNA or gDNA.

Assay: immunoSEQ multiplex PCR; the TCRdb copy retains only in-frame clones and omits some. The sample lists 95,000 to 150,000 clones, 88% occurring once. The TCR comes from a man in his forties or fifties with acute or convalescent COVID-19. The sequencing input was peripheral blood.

The CDR3 loop reads CASSPGQGAHEQYF. The DNA for the CDR3 is TGTGCCAGCAGTCCGGGACAGGGGGCCCACGAGCAGTACTTC. V is TRBV6-6 and J is TRBJ2-7; TRBD1 matches 12 bases. The length of the CDR3 is 14 residues. V shed 5 bases and J 5 bases; nucleotides not matched to a gene: 4. Germline V gene data show CDR1 as MNHNY and CDR2 as SVGAGI (reference sequence).